The clone carrying this T cell receptor beta chain was seen only once. Its target is unknown. With random hexamers, reverse transcription was performed on about 0.5 to 1 ug of RNA. TCR beta CDR3 was amplified by immunoSEQ multiplex PCR. This amplification extended across 54 Vbeta and 13 Jbeta segments. TCRdb used MiXCR to reprocess the immunoSEQ multiplex PCR reads, holding one entry per CDR3 protein. The repertoire consists of around 190,000 distinct CDR3 sequences, with approximately 93% occurring once and the leading ten covering around 0.1%. The authors carried out high-throughput sequencing of TCR beta. They applied it to CD8+ and CD4+ T cells obtained from blood. TEMRA cells were FACS-enriched, and CD8+ and CD4+ T cells were isolated negatively. This sample was taken from a study of CD8 T cells in Susac syndrome. Findings and limits, study-wide: It was acknowledged by the study that relatively few individuals were included in its TCR sequencing and HLA analysis.

CDR1 is MNHEY and CDR2 is SVGEGT in the germline V gene. Trimming removed 1 base at V and 1 base at J, with 13 bases between. The CDR3 totals 16 residues. Sequencing was performed on CD4+ T cells from PBMCs. The origin of this receptor is a human donor in good health. The chain carries TRBV6-2 or TRBV6-3 and TRBJ1-2; TRBD1 is a possible D gene (5 bases). The CDR3 nucleotides read TGTGCCAGCAGTTACTTGACAGCGACTAGTAACTATGGCTACACCTTC. This sequence encodes CASSYLTATSNYGYTF.